This TCR beta chain was captured in a study of CD8+ T cells in alopecia areata listed by TCRdb under 2018. Context from the whole study: The treated patients, all with moderate-to-severe alopecia areata, were enrolled in an open-label pilot trial of oral tofacitinib given at 5 to 10 mg twice daily. Patients on tofacitinib were biopsied at baseline and after 4 and 24 weeks of treatment, and several of the patients also had a later scalp biopsy. Patients stayed on tofacitinib for 6 to 18 months and then had 6 months of follow-up off drug so that delayed response and recurrence could be assessed. Scalp clonality was compared across normal scalp (n=4), patchy alopecia areata scalp (n=8), and alopecia totalis/universalis scalp (n=8). TCRbeta CDR3 regions were amplified by immunoSEQ multiplex PCR using 35 Vbeta forward and 13 Jbeta reverse primers. Scalp tissue and sorted CD4+ and CD8+ peripheral blood T cells from patchy and totalis/universalis alopecia areata patients and from healthy controls were covered by human TCRbeta sequencing. The study used high-throughput TCRbeta sequencing to examine T cell clonal expansion in alopecia areata, in both the C3H/HeJ mouse model and human patients. RNA was obtained with the PAXgene miRNA kit for fixed scalp, the miRNeasy kit for PBMCs, and the RNeasy kit for mouse skin. Overall study outcomes, separate from this receptor: Higher clonality and more expanded CD8+ clones were observed in lesional scalp than in normal scalp, particularly in alopecia totalis/universalis, a finding suggestive of antigenic drive. Shared TCR sequences between patients were less evident than in mice, which may be partly attributable to HLA diversity in the patient population. Scalp TCR repertoire analysis is complicated because resident alphabeta T cells in normal human skin are also sequenced, whereas mouse skin is dominated by gammadelta T cells.

Receptor amplification or capture employed the immunoSEQ multiplex PCR assay. RNA was extracted from all samples and reverse transcribed into cDNA as template for TCR sequencing. First-strand cDNA was synthesized with SuperScript III using a 2:1 mix of oligo-dT and random hexamers. Amplification bias was assessed with a synthetic immune receptor repertoire, and residual bias was removed computationally. On the study's bioinformatics: Raw reads were preprocessed to remove errors, and CDR3 was defined according to IMGT conventions as the region from the conserved cysteine to phenylalanine. Clonality was computed by normalizing Shannon entropy by log2 of the number of productive unique TCRs and subtracting the result from 1. Scalp TCRbeta sequences were cross-referenced with sorted blood CD4 and CD8 repertoires so that the CD4 or CD8 identity of scalp clones could be inferred. TCRdb's version of the immuneACCESS table is confined to in-frame rearrangements and falls short of the full clone set. An unresolved V gene accounts for under half of the shortfall where checked; the remainder is of unknown origin. That table furnishes V, J and clone size, whereas the DNA furnished D and trimming. This sample comprises 200,000 to 250,000 clones, approximately 61% of them detected only once. The ten largest clonotypes hold roughly 0.47% of the sample.

Interpreted using the paper, the time point label stands for: baseline before oral tofacitinib. Lesional scalp punch biopsies and peripheral blood were collected from alopecia areata patients. After PBMCs were isolated by density centrifugation and stained for CD3, CD4 and CD8, a FACSAria was used to sort CD4+ and CD8+ T cells. V loses 7 bases at its end and J loses 0 bases; junction bases beyond the gene matches: 4. Its CDR3 holds 14 amino acids, cysteine through phenylalanine. The sequence is cut down to CDR3 DNA, 42 bases in frame from base 1. The germline V gene (reference sequence) specifies MNHEY as CDR1 and SMNVEV as CDR2. About this clone itself: Its antigen is not yet known. No much larger clone exists at a distance of one base, and base qualities are not known.

The sample consisted of CD4+ T cells sorted from blood, taken at week 0. The receptor chain draws on TRBV27 and TRBJ1-2, and 8 junctional nucleotides match TRBD1. This TCR was recovered from a human donor with alopecia areata. The CDR3 loop reads CASTAQGANYGYTF. In nucleotides, the sequence is TGTGCCAGCACCGCACAGGGGGCTAACTATGGCTACACCTTC.